This T cell receptor beta chain derives from a study of cytomegalovirus exposure and HLA in healthy donors. Study details: Per a later analysis, the roughly 680 first-cohort and under 150 validation repertoires shared one platform.

On this clone: Its antigen is as yet unknown.

The donors were members of the validation cohort comprising 120 subjects, separate from the roughly 600-subject first cohort. Clones were read by immunoSEQ multiplex PCR, and TCRdb kept only the in-frame ones, dropping some. The sample yields about 130,000 clones, around nine tenths seen once. This CDR3 is built from 15 residues. Looked up from germline, CDR1 is SGHDT and CDR2 is YYEEEE. The V end lost 0 bases, the J end lost 0 bases, and 10 bases lay between the germline ends. Findings and caveats of the study: High sensitivity and specificity were reportedly achieved when the classifier diagnosed cytomegalovirus status.

This TCR derives from a man aged 25-40 years in good health and CMV-seronegative. The V and J genes are TRBV5-6 and TRBJ2-7; maybe TRBD2 (5 bases). Sequenced sample: PBMCs. In DNA, the CDR3 is TGTGCCAGCAGCTTGGCTCGGGGAAGCTCCTACGAGCAGTACTTC. Encoded protein: CASSLARGSSYEQYF.